The T cell receptor (beta chain) under discussion was sequenced for a study of tumor and adjacent non-tumor tissue in lung cancer. TCRbeta libraries were built with three rounds of nested PCR, modified from ARM-PCR. One entry per CDR3 protein, called by TCRdb with MiXCR from the multiplex PCR reads. This repertoire shows 60,000 to 85,000 distinct CDR3 sequences, about three quarters found once; its top ten account for less than 15%. The CDR3 covers 15 residues. Germline values: CDR1 MNHEY, CDR2 SVGAGI. No cell sorting was done before RNA was extracted from the tissue. Turning to this clonotype: One end of the junction does not line up with germline, which may come from a read error.

Sequencing input: lung tumor tissue. The source of this sequence is a woman aged 45 to 65 with non-small cell lung cancer. This chain connects TRBV6-5 to TRBJ2-1; tentative D call: TRBD1 (5 bases). This CDR3 reads CASSYRRDRPNEHFF. CDR3 sequence (DNA): TGTGCCAGCAGTTACCGCAGGGATAGACCCAATGAGCATTTCTTC.